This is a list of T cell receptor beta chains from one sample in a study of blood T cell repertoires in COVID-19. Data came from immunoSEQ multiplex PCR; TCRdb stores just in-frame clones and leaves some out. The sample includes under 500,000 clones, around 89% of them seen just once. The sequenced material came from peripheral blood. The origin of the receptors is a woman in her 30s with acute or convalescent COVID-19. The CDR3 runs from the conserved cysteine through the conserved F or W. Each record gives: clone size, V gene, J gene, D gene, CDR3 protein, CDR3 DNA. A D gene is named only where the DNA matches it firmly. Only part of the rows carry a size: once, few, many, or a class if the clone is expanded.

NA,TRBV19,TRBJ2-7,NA,CASSPSGLVDEQYF,TGTGCCAGTAGTCCGTCGGGACTGGTGGACGAGCAGTACTTC
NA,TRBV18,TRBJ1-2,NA,CASSPPLAGKNYGYTF,TGTGCCAGCTCACCACCTTTAGCGGGGAAAAACTATGGCTACACCTTC
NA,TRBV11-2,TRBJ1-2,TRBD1,CASSWGTGEGYTF,TGTGCCAGCAGCTGGGGTACAGGGGAAGGCTACACCTTC
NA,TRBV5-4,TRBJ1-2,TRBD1,CASSLGQGDYGYTF,TGTGCCAGCAGCTTGGGACAGGGGGACTATGGCTACACCTTC
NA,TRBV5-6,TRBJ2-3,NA,CASSELSSTDTQYF,TGTGCCAGCAGCGAGCTCTCTAGCACAGATACGCAGTATTTT
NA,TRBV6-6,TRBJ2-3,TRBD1,CASSGQGQISTDTQYF,TGTGCCAGCAGTGGCCAGGGACAGATTAGCACAGATACGCAGTATTTT
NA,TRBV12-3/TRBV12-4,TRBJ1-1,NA,CASSSYKGSEAFF,TGTGCCAGCAGTTCCTACAAAGGGAGTGAAGCTTTCTTT
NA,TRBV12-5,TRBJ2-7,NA,CASGPTVYLYEQYF,TGTGCTAGTGGTCCTACAGTGTACCTCTACGAGCAGTACTTC
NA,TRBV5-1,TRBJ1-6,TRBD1,CASSRGQGVSPLHF,TGCGCCAGCAGCCGTGGACAGGGAGTTTCACCCCTCCACTTT
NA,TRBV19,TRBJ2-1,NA,CASSMKSVRNEQFF,TGTGCCAGTAGTATGAAATCTGTGCGGAATGAGCAGTTCTTC
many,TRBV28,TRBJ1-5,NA,CASSLGQSNNQPQHF,TGTGCCAGCAGTTTGGGGCAGAGTAACAATCAGCCCCAGCATTTT
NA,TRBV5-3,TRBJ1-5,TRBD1,CARSCAGGFQPQHF,TGTGCCAGAAGCTGCGCAGGGGGTTTTCAGCCCCAGCATTTT
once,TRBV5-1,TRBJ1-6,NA,CASSLQEGNSPLHF,TGCGCCAGCAGCTTACAGGAGGGTAATTCACCCCTCCACTTT
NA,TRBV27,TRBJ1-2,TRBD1,CASSPYRGLGYGYTF,TGTGCCAGCAGTCCCTACAGGGGCCTCGGCTATGGCTACACCTTC
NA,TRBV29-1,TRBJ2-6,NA,CSVLYGANVLTF,TGCAGCGTACTGTATGGGGCCAACGTCCTGACTTTC
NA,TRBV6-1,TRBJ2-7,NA,CASSDHPYEQYF,TGTGCCAGCAGTGACCATCCATACGAGCAGTACTTC
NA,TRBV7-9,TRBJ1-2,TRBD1,CASRTDRGQAAGYTF,TGTGCCAGCAGGACGGACAGGGGGCAGGCGGCGGGCTACACCTTC
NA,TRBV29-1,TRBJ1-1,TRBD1,CSVVRDRGGNTEAFF,TGCAGCGTTGTCCGGGACAGAGGGGGGAACACTGAAGCTTTCTTT
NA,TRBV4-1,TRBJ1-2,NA,CASSQVWGPAYGYTF,TGCGCCAGCAGCCAAGTCTGGGGGCCAGCCTATGGCTACACCTTC
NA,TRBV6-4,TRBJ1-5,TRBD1,CASSDFGQVPNQPQHF,TGTGCCAGCAGTGACTTTGGACAGGTTCCGAATCAGCCCCAGCATTTT
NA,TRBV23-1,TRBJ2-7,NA,CASSQFGVRPLPGQYF,TGCGCCAGCAGTCAATTTGGCGTCAGGCCACTTCCCGGGCAGTACTTC
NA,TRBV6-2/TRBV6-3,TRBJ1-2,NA,CASSYDGTDYGYTF,TGTGCCAGCAGTTACGATGGTACTGACTATGGCTACACCTTC